Reported below is one TCR beta chain. The antigen is undetermined. This sample was included in a study of cytomegalovirus exposure and HLA in healthy donors. General observations from the study: The authors later linked a missense DCLRE1C variant to TCR beta V- and J-gene trimming. HLA alleles were associated with 15,000 to 20,000 TCR beta sequences in a later analysis at 0.05 false discovery rate.

Primers: 60 Vbeta forward and 13 Jbeta reverse. Sequencing was performed with immunoSEQ multiplex PCR; in TCRdb, only in-frame clones are kept and a portion is missing. The sample includes more than 95,000 clones, over 65% of them seen just once. J was trimmed by 2 bases and V by 5 bases; bases with no gene match: 9. In germline, CDR1 is SGHVS, CDR2 FNYEAQ. The CDR3 has 16 residues. The TCR comes from a man in his forties in good health and CMV-seropositive. V is TRBV7-6 and J is TRBJ1-3; 7 bases are shared with TRBD1. Sequenced material: PBMCs. CDR3 nucleotides: TGTGCCAGCAGCACCCCGGACAGGAGCCCTGGAAACACCATATATTTT. Amino acid sequence: CASSTPDRSPGNTIYF.